This entry describes one T cell receptor (beta chain). Its antigen remains unidentified. The Oncomine TCR Beta short-read assay generated sequence data from the DNA of cultured CD4+ T cells. Genomic DNA was isolated from cultured CD4+ T cells. TCRdb independently ran MiXCR on the PCR reads; one entry per CDR3 protein. The sample lists 20,000 to 25,000 distinct CDR3 sequences; roughly 67% were seen once. The data were obtained in a study of vaccination and CD4 T cells after COVID-19. The overall study: Each post-COVID sample was drawn after diagnosis, and the median interval was roughly 100 days (range 35 to 161).

The treatment denotes: approximately nine-day PBMC culture with coronavirus spike peptide pools or control peptides (ViraFEST assay). In the ViraFEST assay, peptide-pool expansion preceded TCR sequencing of expanded clonotypes. J lost 4 bases, V lost 0 bases, and 6 bases had no gene match. Germline V lookup: CDR1 LNHDA, CDR2 SQIVND (reference sequence). The CDR3 extends over 16 amino acids. Sequences were derived from CD4+ T cells from blood, cultured in vitro, sampled after SARS-CoV-2 vaccination. The receptor was isolated from a human donor who received a COVID-19 vaccine. The chain employs TRBV19 and TRBJ1-2, with 9 nucleotides matching TRBD1. CDR3: CASSIDAGTGSYGYTF. In nucleotides, the CDR3 is TGTGCCAGTAGTATAGACGCAGGGACAGGGAGCTATGGCTACACCTTC.